The source of this T cell receptor (beta chain) is a study of early T cells in non-severe SARS-CoV-2 infection (dated by TCRdb to 2020 to 2023). As for the study more broadly: Because TCR sequencing relied on bulk RNA taken from unsorted whole blood, pairing of alpha and beta chains was not possible.

The study at large found these results: VDJdb matching was skewed toward anti-spike CD8 responses, so virus-specific expansions were likely underestimated and private and CD4 specificities were missed.

Set within a cohort of healthcare workers in London, UK, this nested case-control study involved weekly PCR testing of nasopharyngeal swabs along with blood sampling. Healthcare workers were recruited between 23 and 31 March 2020, during the week of the UK lockdown, and were followed weekly for up to roughly 15 weeks. The library was produced with 5' RACE. The sequencer listed for this sample is NextSeq 500. Unique molecular identifiers were attached to individual cDNA molecules in the TCR library protocol so that sequencing error and PCR bias could be corrected. Sequencing covered both TCR alpha and beta chains, and within each sample the abundances of alpha and beta sequences were tightly co-correlated. Turning to the authors' computational methods: Decombinator V4 was used to annotate TCR sequences for V gene, J gene and CDR3. TCRs were defined as expanded if a significant change between any two time points was detected under a Poisson model with p below 0.0001. TCR abundances were normalised to the total number of TCRs sequenced per sample and were expressed as counts per million. TRAV1-2 paired with TRAJ12, TRAJ20 or TRAJ33 defined MAIT TCRs, while TRAV10 paired with TRAJ18 defined iNKT TCRs. VDJdb, accessed 1 November 2021, was searched for CMV, EBV and SARS-CoV-2 annotated TCRs, with TCRs annotated for multiple antigens excluded. The public reads were run again by TCRdb, first through fastp at Q25 and then through MiXCR, and only productive beta chains were kept. Rows matching on CDR3 protein sequence are summarized as one entry with the most common DNA and genes. The V and J calls here are based on TCRdb, not the publication. Counted in this sample were tens of thousands of distinct CDR3 sequences; approximately 8% of them appeared once. The top ten constitute approximately 3.6% of the sample.

From cysteine to phenylalanine, the CDR3 is 14 amino acids long. Only the CDR3 portion is preserved as DNA: 42 bases, with reading frame beginning at the first base. V is pared back by 5 bases and J by 4 bases, with 15 bases lying between the germline termini. There are many counts of this clonotype. Its antigen remains unidentified. No base quality information exists; no much larger clone differs at one position. This clonotype was obtained from an adult who was a healthcare worker with PCR-confirmed SARS-CoV-2 infection or an uninfected control (not recorded which). This chain is built from TRBV12-3 or TRBV12-4 and TRBJ2-7; the D gene is perhaps TRBD1 or TRBD2, each of them matching over 5 bases. The specimen was whole blood. The DNA sequence is given as TGTGCCAGCAGTCCACCGGGACCTACGTACGAGCAGTACTTC. This is translated as CASSPPGPTYEQYF.